This T cell receptor (beta chain) was profiled in a study of OX40 agonist ivuxolimab in advanced cancers. Study background: Ivuxolimab is an agonistic anti-OX40 (CD134) antibody, and patients were treated with it.

Sampled blood was obtained at baseline, cycle 4 day 1, and cycle 7 day 1. To note about this clone: Antigen unknown.

Study-level points and caveats: Clonal expansion was seen in CD4+ and CD8+ blood T cells by week 6 at 0.1 to 3.0 mg/kg.

Data came from immunoSEQ multiplex PCR; TCRdb stores just in-frame clones and leaves some out. The data hold 68,000 or so clones, with nearly 85% observed a single time. Here the sequenced sample was CD4+ or CD8+ T cells sorted from blood, taken in a trial of the OX40 agonist ivuxolimab. The TCR was taken from an adult with an advanced solid tumor such as melanoma, head and neck, liver or kidney cancer.

CDR3 sequence (DNA): TGTGCCAGCAGGACAACCTGGACTAGCGGTACTACGGAGACCCAGTACTTC. Translation: CASRTTWTSGTTETQYF. The V and J genes are TRBV7-2 and TRBJ2-5, with 10 bases identical to TRBD2. J gave up 5 bases and V 6 bases, and 15 bases lay outside the gene matches. In germline, CDR1 is SGHTA, CDR2 FQGNSA. This CDR3 is built from 17 residues.